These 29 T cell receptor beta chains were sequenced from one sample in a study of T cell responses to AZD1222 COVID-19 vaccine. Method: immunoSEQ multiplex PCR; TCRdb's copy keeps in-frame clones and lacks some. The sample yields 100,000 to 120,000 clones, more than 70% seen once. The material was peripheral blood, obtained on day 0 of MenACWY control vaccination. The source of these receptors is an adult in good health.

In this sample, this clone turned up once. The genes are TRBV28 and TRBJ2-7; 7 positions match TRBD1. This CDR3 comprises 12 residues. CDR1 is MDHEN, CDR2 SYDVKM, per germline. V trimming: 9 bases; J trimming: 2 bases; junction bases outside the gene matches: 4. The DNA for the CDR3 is TGTGCCAGTAGACAGGGCCCCTACGAGCAGTACTTC. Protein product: CASRQGPYEQYF.

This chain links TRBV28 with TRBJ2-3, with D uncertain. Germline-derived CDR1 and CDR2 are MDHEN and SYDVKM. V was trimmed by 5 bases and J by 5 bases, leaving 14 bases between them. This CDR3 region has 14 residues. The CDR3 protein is CASSRSGDEDTQYF. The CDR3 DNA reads TGTGCCAGCAGTCGATCCGGAGATGAAGATACGCAGTATTTT.

The CDR3 protein is CASSRGQGYQPQHF. The CDR3, as DNA: TGTGCCAGCAGTAGGGGACAGGGGTATCAGCCCCAGCATTTT. The rearrangement links TRBV28 to TRBJ1-5; 10 bases match TRBD1. This CDR3 has 14 residues. The germline V gene has CDR1 MDHEN and CDR2 SYDVKM. J gave up 5 bases and V 5 bases, and 3 bases lay outside the gene matches.

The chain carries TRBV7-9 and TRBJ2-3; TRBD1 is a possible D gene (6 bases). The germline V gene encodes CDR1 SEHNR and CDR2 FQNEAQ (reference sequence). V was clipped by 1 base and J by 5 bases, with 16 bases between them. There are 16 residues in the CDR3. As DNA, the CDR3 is TGTGCCAGCAGCTTAGGGACAGCCTCATTAGGAGATACGCAGTATTTT. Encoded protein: CASSLGTASLGDTQYF.

CDR3 coding DNA: TGCGCCAGCAGCCAAGGTCCCACGGCCAACTATGGCTACACCTTC. Amino acids: CASSQGPTANYGYTF. This chain connects TRBV4-3 to TRBJ1-2; no firm D call. Germline CDR1 LGHNA, CDR2 YSLEER. The CDR3 consists of 15 residues. V lost 1 base and J lost 2, with 11 bases in between.

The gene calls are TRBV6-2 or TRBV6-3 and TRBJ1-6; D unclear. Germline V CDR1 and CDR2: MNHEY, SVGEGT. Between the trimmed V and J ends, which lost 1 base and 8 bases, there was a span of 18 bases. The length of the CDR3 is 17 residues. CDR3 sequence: CASSYLQLGYRDSPLHF. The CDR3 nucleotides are TGTGCCAGCAGTTACTTACAACTGGGGTATCGGGATTCACCCCTCCACTTT.

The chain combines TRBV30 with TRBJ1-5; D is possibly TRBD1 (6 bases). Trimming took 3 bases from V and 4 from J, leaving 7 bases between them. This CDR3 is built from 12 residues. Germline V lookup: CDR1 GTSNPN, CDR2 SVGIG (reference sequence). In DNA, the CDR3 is TGTGCCTGGAGAACAGGGAATCAGCCCCAGCATTTT. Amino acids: CAWRTGNQPQHF.

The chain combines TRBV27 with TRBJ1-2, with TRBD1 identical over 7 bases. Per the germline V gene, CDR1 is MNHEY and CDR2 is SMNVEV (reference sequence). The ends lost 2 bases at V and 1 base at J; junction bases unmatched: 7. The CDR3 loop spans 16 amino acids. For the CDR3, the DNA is TGTGCCAGCAGTTTAACGGAAAGGGGGCTTAACTATGGCTACACCTTC. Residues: CASSLTERGLNYGYTF.

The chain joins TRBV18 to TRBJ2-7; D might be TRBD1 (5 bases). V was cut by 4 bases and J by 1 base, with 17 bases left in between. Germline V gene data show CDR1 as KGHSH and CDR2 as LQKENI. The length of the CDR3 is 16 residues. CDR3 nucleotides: TGTGCCAGCTCACGGTATTCAACAGGCCAATCCTACGAGCAGTACTTC. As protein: CASSRYSTGQSYEQYF.

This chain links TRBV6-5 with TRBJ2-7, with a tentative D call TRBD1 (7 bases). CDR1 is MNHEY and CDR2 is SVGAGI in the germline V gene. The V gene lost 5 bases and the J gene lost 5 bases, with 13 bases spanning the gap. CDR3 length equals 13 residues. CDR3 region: CASSHRGLDEQYF. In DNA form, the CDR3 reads TGTGCCAGCAGTCACAGGGGACTGGACGAGCAGTACTTC.

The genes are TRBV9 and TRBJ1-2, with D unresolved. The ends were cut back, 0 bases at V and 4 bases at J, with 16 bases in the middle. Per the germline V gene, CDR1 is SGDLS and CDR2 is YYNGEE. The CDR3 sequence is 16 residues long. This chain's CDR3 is CASSVGKGVSGYGYTF. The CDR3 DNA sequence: TGTGCCAGCAGCGTAGGGAAGGGAGTAAGTGGCTATGGCTACACCTTC.

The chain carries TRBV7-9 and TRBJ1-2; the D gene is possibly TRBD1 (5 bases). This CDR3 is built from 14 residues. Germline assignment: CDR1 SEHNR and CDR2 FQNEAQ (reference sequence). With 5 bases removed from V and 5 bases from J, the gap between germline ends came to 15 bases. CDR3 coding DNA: TGTGCCAGCAGCCCAGAGAGGGGCGCATATGGCTACACCTTC. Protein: CASSPERGAYGYTF.

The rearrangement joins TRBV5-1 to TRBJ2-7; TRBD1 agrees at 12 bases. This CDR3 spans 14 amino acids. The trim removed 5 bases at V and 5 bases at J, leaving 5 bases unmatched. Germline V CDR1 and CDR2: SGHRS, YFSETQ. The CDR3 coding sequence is TGCGCCAGCAGGAGGGACAGGGGGCGCGACGAGCAGTACTTC. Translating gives CASRRDRGRDEQYF. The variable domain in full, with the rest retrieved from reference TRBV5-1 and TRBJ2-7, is KAGVTQTPRYLIKTRGQQVTLSCSPISGHRSVSWYQQTPGQGLQFLFEYFSETQRNKGNFPGRFSGRQFSNSRSEMNVSTLELGDSALYLCASRRDRGRDEQYFGPGTRLTVT.

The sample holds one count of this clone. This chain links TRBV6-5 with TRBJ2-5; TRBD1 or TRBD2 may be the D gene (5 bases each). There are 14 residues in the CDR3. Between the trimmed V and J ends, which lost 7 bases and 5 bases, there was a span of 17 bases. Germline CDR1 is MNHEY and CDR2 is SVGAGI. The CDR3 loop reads CASKIGAPGETQYF. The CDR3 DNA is TGTGCCAGCAAAATAGGGGCACCGGGGGAGACCCAGTACTTC.

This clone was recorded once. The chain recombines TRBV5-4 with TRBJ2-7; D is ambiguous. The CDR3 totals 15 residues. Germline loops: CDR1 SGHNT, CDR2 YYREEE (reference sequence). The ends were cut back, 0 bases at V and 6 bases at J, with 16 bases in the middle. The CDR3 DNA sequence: TGTGCCAGCAGCTTGGAGCCTCCTCGACATAGCGAGCAGTACTTC. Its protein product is CASSLEPPRHSEQYF.

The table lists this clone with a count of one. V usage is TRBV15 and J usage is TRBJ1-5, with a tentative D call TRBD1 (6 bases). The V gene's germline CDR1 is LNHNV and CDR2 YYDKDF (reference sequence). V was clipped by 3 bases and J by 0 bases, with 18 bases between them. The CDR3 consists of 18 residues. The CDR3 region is CATSSESGGADSNQPQHF. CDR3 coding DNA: TGTGCCACCAGCAGCGAAAGTGGGGGGGCCGATAGCAATCAGCCCCAGCATTTT.

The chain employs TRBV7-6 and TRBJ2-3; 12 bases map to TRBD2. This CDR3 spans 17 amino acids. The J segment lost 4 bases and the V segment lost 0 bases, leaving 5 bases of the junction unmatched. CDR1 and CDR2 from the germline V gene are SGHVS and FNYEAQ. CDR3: CASSLAGTSGFADTQYF. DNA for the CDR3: TGTGCCAGCAGCTTAGCCGGGACTAGCGGGTTCGCAGATACGCAGTATTTT.

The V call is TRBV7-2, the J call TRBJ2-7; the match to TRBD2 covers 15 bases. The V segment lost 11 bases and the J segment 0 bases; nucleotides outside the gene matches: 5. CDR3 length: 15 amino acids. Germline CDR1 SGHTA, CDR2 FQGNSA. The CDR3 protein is CAVGLAGGSSYEQYF. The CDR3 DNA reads TGTGCCGTTGGACTAGCGGGGGGGAGCTCCTACGAGCAGTACTTC.

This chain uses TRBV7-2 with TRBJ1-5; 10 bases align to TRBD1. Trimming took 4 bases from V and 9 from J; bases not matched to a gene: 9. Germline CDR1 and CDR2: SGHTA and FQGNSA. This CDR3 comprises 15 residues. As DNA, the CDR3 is TGTGCCAGCAGCTCAATAGGACAGGGGGGGATGCCCCAGCATTTT. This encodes CASSSIGQGGMPQHF.

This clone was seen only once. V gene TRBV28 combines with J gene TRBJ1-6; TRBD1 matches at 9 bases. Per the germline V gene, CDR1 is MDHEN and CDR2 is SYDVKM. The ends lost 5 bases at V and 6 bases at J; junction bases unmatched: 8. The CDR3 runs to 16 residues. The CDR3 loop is CASSIPGQGPNSPLHF. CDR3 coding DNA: TGTGCCAGCAGTATACCGGGACAGGGCCCTAATTCACCCCTCCACTTT.

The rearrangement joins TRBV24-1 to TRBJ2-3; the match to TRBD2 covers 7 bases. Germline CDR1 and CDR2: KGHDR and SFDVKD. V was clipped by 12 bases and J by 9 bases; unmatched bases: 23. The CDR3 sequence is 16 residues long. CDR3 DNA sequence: TGTGCCTCCCCCGGGACTAACCGTGGATCTACTGACACGCAGTATTTT. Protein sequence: CASPGTNRGSTDTQYF.

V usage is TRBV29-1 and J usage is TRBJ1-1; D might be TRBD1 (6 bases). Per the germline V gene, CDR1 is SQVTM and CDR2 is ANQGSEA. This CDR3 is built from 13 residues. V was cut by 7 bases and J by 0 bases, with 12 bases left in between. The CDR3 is CSALGGLNTEAFF. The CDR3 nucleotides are TGCAGCGCCCTAGGGGGTCTGAACACTGAAGCTTTCTTT.

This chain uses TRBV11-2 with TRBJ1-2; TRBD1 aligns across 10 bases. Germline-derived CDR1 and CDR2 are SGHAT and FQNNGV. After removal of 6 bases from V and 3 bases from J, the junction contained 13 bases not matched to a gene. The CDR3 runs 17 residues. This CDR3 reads CASRPIRTGGLDYGYTF. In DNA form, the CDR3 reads TGTGCCAGCAGACCTATCAGGACAGGGGGATTGGACTATGGCTACACCTTC.

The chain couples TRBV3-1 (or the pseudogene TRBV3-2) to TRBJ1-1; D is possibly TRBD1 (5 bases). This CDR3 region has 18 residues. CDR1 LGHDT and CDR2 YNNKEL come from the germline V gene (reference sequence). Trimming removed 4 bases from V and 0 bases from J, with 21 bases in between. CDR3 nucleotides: TGTGCCAGCAGCCCTCACCCTCGGGGCTCCCTAATGAACACTGAAGCTTTCTTT. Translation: CASSPHPRGSLMNTEAFF.

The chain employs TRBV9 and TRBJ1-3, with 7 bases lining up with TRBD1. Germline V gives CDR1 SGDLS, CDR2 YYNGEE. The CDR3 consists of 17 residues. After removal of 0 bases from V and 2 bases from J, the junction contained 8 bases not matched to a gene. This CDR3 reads CASSVAPRGEPGNTIYF. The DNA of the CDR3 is TGTGCCAGCAGCGTAGCACCCAGGGGGGAACCTGGAAACACCATATATTTT.

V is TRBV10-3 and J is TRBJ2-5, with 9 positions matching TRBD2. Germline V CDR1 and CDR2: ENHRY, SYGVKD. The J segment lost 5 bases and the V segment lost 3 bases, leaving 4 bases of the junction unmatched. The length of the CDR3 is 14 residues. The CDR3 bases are TGTGCCATCAGTGACCCGCGGGGGGGGGAGACCCAGTACTTC. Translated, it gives CAISDPRGGETQYF.

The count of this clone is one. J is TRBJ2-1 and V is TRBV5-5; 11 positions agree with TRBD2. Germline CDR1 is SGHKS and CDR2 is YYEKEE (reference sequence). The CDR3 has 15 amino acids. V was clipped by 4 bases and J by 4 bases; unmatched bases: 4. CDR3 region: CASSPVAGGYNEQFF. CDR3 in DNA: TGTGCCAGCAGCCCCGTAGCGGGGGGGTACAATGAGCAGTTCTTC.

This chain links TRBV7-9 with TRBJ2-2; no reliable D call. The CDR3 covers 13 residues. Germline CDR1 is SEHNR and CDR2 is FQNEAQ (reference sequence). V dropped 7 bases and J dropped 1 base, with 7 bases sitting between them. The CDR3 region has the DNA TGTGCCAGCACGACCGGGAACACCGGGGAGCTGTTTTTT. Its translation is CASTTGNTGELFF.

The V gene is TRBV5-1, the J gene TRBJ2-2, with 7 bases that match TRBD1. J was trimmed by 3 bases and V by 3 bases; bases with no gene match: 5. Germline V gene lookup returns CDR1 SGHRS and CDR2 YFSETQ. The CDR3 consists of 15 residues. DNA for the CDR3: TGCGCCAGCAGCTCCCGACAGGGCCACACCGGGGAGCTGTTTTTT. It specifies CASSSRQGHTGELFF.